The 19 T cell receptor beta chains below come from one sample, sequenced in a study of early T cells in non-severe SARS-CoV-2 infection. Each CDR3 protein gets one entry after TCRdb re-called the 5' RACE reads with MiXCR. The data hold about 23,000 distinct CDR3 sequences, with 5.3% observed a single time. Specimen: whole blood. The receptors here all came from an adult who was a healthcare worker with PCR-confirmed SARS-CoV-2 infection or an uninfected control (not recorded which).

This clonotype has only a few counts. The CDR3 region is CASSLGQGASGGYTF. The CDR3 DNA is TGTGCCAGCTCACTGGGACAGGGGGCGTCAGGAGGCTACACCTTC. V is TRBV18 and J is TRBJ1-2, with 12 bases that match TRBD1. This CDR3 is 15 amino acids long. CDR1 is KGHSH, CDR2 LQKENI, per germline. The J segment lost 8 bases and the V segment lost 4 bases, leaving 8 bases of the junction unmatched.

There are a few counts of this clonotype. The chain employs TRBV7-9 and TRBJ2-5; D unresolved. This CDR3 spans 13 amino acids. Per germline, CDR1 SEHNR and CDR2 FQNEAQ (reference sequence). The V gene lost 5 bases and the J gene lost 2 bases, with 9 bases spanning the gap. The CDR3 DNA reads TGTGCCAGCAGCCCTCACTATCAAGAGACCCAGTACTTC. The encoded protein is CASSPHYQETQYF.

In its sample, this clonotype was seen many times. The J gene is TRBJ2-5, the V gene TRBV25-1; D might be TRBD1 (6 bases). The V end lost 8 bases, the J end lost 1 base, and 14 bases lay between the germline ends. The CDR3 contains 14 residues. The germline CDR1 and CDR2 sequences are MGHDK and SYGVNS. CDR3 protein: CASLPQGPQETQYF. The CDR3 region has the DNA TGTGCCAGCCTACCTCAGGGGCCCCAAGAGACCCAGTACTTC.

This clonotype was detected ten times or more. The rearrangement joins TRBV20-1 to TRBJ2-2, with 7 bases aligning to TRBD1. From germline, CDR1 is DFQATT and CDR2 SNEGSKA (reference sequence). CDR3 length: 14 amino acids. The trim removed 0 bases at V and 6 bases at J, leaving 4 bases unmatched. CDR3 DNA: TGCAGTGCTAGAGATCTCGGGACAGCCGGGGAGCTGTTTTTT. Protein sequence: CSARDLGTAGELFF.

Many counts were recorded for this clonotype. The rearrangement joins TRBV7-8 to TRBJ2-3, with TRBD2 identical over 8 bases. From germline, CDR1 is SGHVS and CDR2 FQNEAQ. The CDR3 is 22 residues long. J gave up 5 bases and V 0 bases, and 25 bases lay outside the gene matches. CDR3 protein: CASSLARGPPGTSGSLRDTQYF. Here the CDR3 DNA reads TGTGCCAGCAGCTTAGCGCGGGGGCCCCCAGGCACGAGCGGGAGTTTACGAGATACGCAGTATTTT.

This clonotype was counted ten times or more. This chain uses TRBV7-2 with TRBJ2-4, with D maybe TRBD1 (6 bases). The CDR3 covers 15 residues. Germline CDR1 reads SGHTA; CDR2 reads FQGNSA. Between the trimmed V and J ends, which lost 1 base and 7 bases, there was a span of 14 bases. The CDR3 loop reads CASSLVTGQSNIQYF. For the CDR3, the DNA is TGTGCCAGCAGCTTAGTTACGGGACAAAGCAACATTCAGTACTTC. Full variable domain (remainder filled in from reference TRBV7-2 and TRBJ2-4): GAGVSQSPSNKVTEKGKDVELRCDPISGHTALYWYRQSLGQGLEFLIYFQGNSAPDKSGLPSDRFSAERTGGSVSTLTIQRTQQEDSAVYLCASSLVTGQSNIQYFGAGTRLSVL.

This clonotype was seen only a few times. The chain carries TRBV6-2 or TRBV6-3 and TRBJ2-4; TRBD1 aligns across 8 bases. The ends lost 2 bases at V and 5 bases at J; junction bases unmatched: 5. CDR1 and CDR2 from the germline V gene are MNHEY and SVGEGT. This CDR3 spans 15 amino acids. The CDR3 spells CASSYPTGEENIQYF. The CDR3 nucleotides read TGTGCCAGCAGTTACCCGACAGGGGAAGAAAACATTCAGTACTTC.

Ten or more counts support this clonotype. V and J are TRBV6-2 or TRBV6-3 and TRBJ2-7, with TRBD2 matching over 10 bases. V lost 2 bases and J lost 2; bases outside the gene matches: 0. Germline CDR1 MNHEY, CDR2 SVGEGT. This CDR3 contains 14 residues. In DNA, the CDR3 is TGTGCCAGCAGTTACGGGACTAGCGCCTACGAGCAGTACGTC. Its translation: CASSYGTSAYEQYV.

The chain couples TRBV4-3 to TRBJ2-7; D perhaps matches TRBD2 (5 bases). This CDR3 is 17 amino acids long. V shed 0 bases and J shed 3 bases, with 18 bases lying between them. Germline V gene lookup returns CDR1 LGHNA and CDR2 YSLEER. This chain's CDR3 is CASSQEGMSGYGYEQYV. Written as DNA, the CDR3 is TGCGCCAGCAGCCAAGAAGGTATGAGCGGATATGGCTACGAGCAGTACGTC.

This clonotype was seen at least ten times. The chain recombines TRBV14 with TRBJ2-7; 8 nucleotides align to TRBD1. The V and J ends lost 1 base and 6 bases, in that order; junction bases with no gene match: 2. This CDR3 has 13 amino acids. Germline assignment: CDR1 SGHDN and CDR2 FVKESK. The CDR3 nucleotides read TGTGCCAGCAGCCAAGGACAGGGGAGCGAGCAGTACTTC. This encodes CASSQGQGSEQYF. The full variable domain, in which reference TRBV14 and TRBJ2-7 provide the parts outside the CDR3, is EAGVTQFPSHSVIEKGQTVTLRCDPISGHDNLYWYRRVMGKEIKFLLHFVKESKQDESGMPNNRFLAERTGGTYSTLKVQPAELEDSGVYFCASSQGQGSEQYFGPGTRLTVT.

This clonotype turned up a few times. The V gene is TRBV7-9, the J gene TRBJ2-5, with D uncertain. Trimming removed 0 bases at V and 0 bases at J, with 17 bases between. In germline, CDR1 is SEHNR, CDR2 FQNEAQ (reference sequence). The CDR3 extends over 18 amino acids. The CDR3 DNA is TGTGCCAGCAGCTTAGCCACAGCATGGAAGCAGTACCAAGAGACCCAGTACTTC. This translates into CASSLATAWKQYQETQYF.

This clonotype was seen many times. The DNA of the CDR3 is TGCAGCGTTGAATGGGGGGTTGGGAATGAGCAGTTCTTC. This codes for CSVEWGVGNEQFF. The chain employs TRBV29-1 and TRBJ2-1; D may be TRBD2 (6 bases). Looked up from germline, CDR1 is SQVTM and CDR2 is ANQGSEA. The CDR3 consists of 13 residues. The V end was cut by 2 bases, the J end by 7 bases, with 12 bases between.

This clonotype showed up many times. J is TRBJ2-3 and V is TRBV20-1, with D uncertain. The germline V and J ends were trimmed by 5 bases and 5 bases, with 17 bases remaining between them. The CDR3 runs 14 residues. CDR1 and CDR2 (germline): DFQATT, SNEGSKA (reference sequence). The CDR3 DNA follows: TGCAGTGCTGGCCCGCGATCGACCGGAGATACGCAGTATTTT. Protein: CSAGPRSTGDTQYF.

This clonotype was counted many times. The chain carries TRBV4-3 and TRBJ1-5; D ambiguous. The CDR3 runs to 17 residues. Germline V gives CDR1 LGHNA, CDR2 YSLEER. The germline V and J ends were trimmed by 0 bases and 1 base, with 13 bases remaining between them. The CDR3 loop reads CASSQDRAAMSNQPQHF. The CDR3 region has the DNA TGCGCCAGCAGCCAAGATAGGGCAGCCATGAGCAATCAGCCCCAGCATTTT.

The chain employs TRBV4-3 and TRBJ2-7, with 8 nucleotides matching TRBD1. CDR3 length equals 15 residues. CDR1 and CDR2 (germline): LGHNA, YSLEER. The V segment lost 0 bases and the J segment 7 bases; nucleotides outside the gene matches: 8. The chain's CDR3 is CASSQEQGGIWEQYF. The CDR3 DNA reads TGCGCCAGCAGCCAAGAACAGGGGGGTATTTGGGAGCAGTACTTC.

This clonotype was seen a few times. CDR3 sequence: CSARDSLNTEAFF. The CDR3 DNA follows: TGCAGTGCCAGGGACAGCCTGAACACTGAAGCTTTCTTT. The V gene is TRBV20-1, the J gene TRBJ1-1; the match to TRBD1 covers 7 bases. There are 13 residues in the CDR3. Per the germline V gene, CDR1 is DFQATT and CDR2 is SNEGSKA (reference sequence). Trimming at V came to 6 bases and at J to 0 bases, leaving 4 bases not matched to a gene.

This clonotype occurred many times. This rearrangement joins TRBV5-4 to TRBJ2-1; 9 bases line up with TRBD2. The CDR3 has 16 residues. Trimming cost V 0 bases and J 4 bases; bases outside gene matches: 5. The germline gives CDR1 SGHNT, CDR2 YYREEE (reference sequence). CDR3 residues: CASSLASAGGYNEQFF. The CDR3 nucleotides are TGTGCCAGCAGCTTGGCGTCAGCGGGAGGATACAATGAGCAGTTCTTC.

This clonotype was found many times. The CDR3 region is CASLAPGLGTREQFF. CDR3 coding DNA: TGTGCCAGTCTAGCCCCTGGACTAGGCACAAGGGAGCAGTTCTTC. The chain recombines TRBV7-2 with TRBJ2-1, with TRBD2 matching 7 bases. Germline V gives CDR1 SGHTA, CDR2 FQGNSA. J gave up 10 bases and V 9 bases, and 18 bases lay outside the gene matches. The CDR3 loop spans 15 amino acids.

This clonotype was counted many times. The chain joins TRBV20-1 to TRBJ2-1; 8 nucleotides match TRBD2. CDR1 and CDR2 from the germline V gene are DFQATT and SNEGSKA (reference sequence). This CDR3 comprises 13 residues. With 6 bases clipped from V and 8 bases from J, the junction kept 9 bases outside the gene matches. CDR3 loop: CSARSGSGYEQFF. CDR3 coding DNA: TGCAGTGCGCGAAGCGGGAGCGGGTATGAGCAGTTCTTC.